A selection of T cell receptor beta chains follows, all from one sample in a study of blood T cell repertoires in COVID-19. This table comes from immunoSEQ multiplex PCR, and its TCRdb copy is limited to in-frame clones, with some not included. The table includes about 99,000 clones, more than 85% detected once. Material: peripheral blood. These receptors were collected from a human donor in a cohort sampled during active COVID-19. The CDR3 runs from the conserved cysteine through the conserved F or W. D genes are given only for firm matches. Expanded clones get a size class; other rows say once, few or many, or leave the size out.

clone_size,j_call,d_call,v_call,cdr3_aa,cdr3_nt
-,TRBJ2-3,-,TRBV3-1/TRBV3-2,CASSPQVGEADTQYF,TGTGCCAGCAGCCCCCAAGTGGGGGAGGCGGATACGCAGTATTTT
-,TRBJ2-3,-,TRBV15,CATSSTGTPDTQYF,TGTGCCACCAGCAGCACAGGCACCCCAGATACGCAGTATTTT
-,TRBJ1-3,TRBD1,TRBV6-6,CASTNGGGRGGNTIYF,TGTGCCAGCACCAACGGAGGGGGCAGGGGTGGAAACACCATATATTTT
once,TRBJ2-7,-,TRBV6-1,CASSEARGYEQYF,TGTGCCAGCAGTGAAGCGCGAGGCTACGAGCAGTACTTC
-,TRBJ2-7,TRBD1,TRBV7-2,CASSSGQGVYYEQYF,TGTGCCAGCAGCTCAGGACAGGGAGTCTACTACGAGCAGTACTTC
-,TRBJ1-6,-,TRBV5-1,CASSPVTDHSYNSPLHF,TGCGCCAGCAGCCCTGTGACAGACCACTCCTATAATTCACCCCTCCACTTT
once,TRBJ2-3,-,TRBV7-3,CATSTGVSTDTQYF,TGTGCCACCTCGACCGGGGTTAGCACAGATACGCAGTATTTT
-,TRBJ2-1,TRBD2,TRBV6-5,CASSSTGTSGVGEQFF,TGTGCCAGCAGTTCAACCGGGACTAGCGGGGTAGGTGAGCAGTTCTTC
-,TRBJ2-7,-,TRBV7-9,CASSLTGVGEQYF,TGTGCCAGCAGCTTAACGGGAGTCGGCGAGCAGTACTTC
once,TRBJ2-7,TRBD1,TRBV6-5,CASTLTGDKAYEQYF,TGTGCCAGCACCCTGACAGGGGACAAAGCCTACGAGCAGTACTTC
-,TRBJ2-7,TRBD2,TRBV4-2,CASSQDGTSADEQYF,TGTGCCAGCAGCCAAGATGGGACTAGCGCAGACGAGCAGTACTTC
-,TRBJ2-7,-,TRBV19,CASSPSGSNYEQYF,TGTGCCAGTAGCCCTTCGGGGAGTAACTACGAGCAGTACTTC
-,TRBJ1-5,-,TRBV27,CASSFVSNQPQHF,TGTGCCAGCAGTTTTGTAAGCAATCAGCCCCAGCATTTT
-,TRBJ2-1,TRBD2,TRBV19,CASTGLAGEQFF,TGTGCCAGTACGGGACTAGCGGGAGAGCAGTTCTTC
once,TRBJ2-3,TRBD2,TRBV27,CASSLRGGSRADTQYF,TGTGCCAGCAGTTTAAGGGGCGGGAGTCGGGCAGATACGCAGTATTTT
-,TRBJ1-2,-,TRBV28,CASSSSLQHRESDYGYTF,TGTGCCAGCAGTTCCTCCCTCCAGCACAGGGAATCGGACTATGGCTACACCTTC
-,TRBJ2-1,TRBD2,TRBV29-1,CSVEGTSGENSYNEQFF,TGCAGCGTTGAAGGGACTAGCGGGGAGAACTCCTACAATGAGCAGTTCTTC
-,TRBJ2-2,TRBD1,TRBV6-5,CASSPGQGFTGELFF,TGTGCCAGCAGCCCGGGACAGGGATTCACCGGGGAGCTGTTTTTT
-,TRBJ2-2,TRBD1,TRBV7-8,CASSPPVTGLGGELFF,TGTGCCAGCAGCCCCCCCGTGACAGGGTTAGGCGGGGAGCTGTTTTTT
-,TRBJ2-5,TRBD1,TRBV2,CASRDRDRAQETQYF,TGTGCCAGCAGAGACCGGGACAGGGCCCAAGAGACCCAGTACTTC
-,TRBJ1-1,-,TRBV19,CASTGQLNTEAFF,TGTGCCAGTACTGGACAGTTGAACACTGAAGCTTTCTTT
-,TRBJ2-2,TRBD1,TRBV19,CASTERQGRTGELFF,TGTGCCAGTACCGAGAGACAGGGTCGGACCGGGGAGCTGTTTTTT
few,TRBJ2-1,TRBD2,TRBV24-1,CATSDRTSGRGSVNEQFF,TGTGCCACCAGTGATCGGACTAGCGGGAGAGGGAGCGTCAATGAGCAGTTCTTC
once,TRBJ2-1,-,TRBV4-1,CASSQDTSYNEQFF,TGCGCCAGCAGCCAAGATACTAGCTACAATGAGCAGTTCTTC
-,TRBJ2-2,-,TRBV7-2,CASSLPGGGAPGELFF,TGTGCCAGCAGCTTACCAGGAGGGGGCGCACCCGGGGAGCTGTTTTTT
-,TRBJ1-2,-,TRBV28,CASSQTNYGYTF,TGTGCCAGCAGCCAAACTAACTATGGCTACACCTTC
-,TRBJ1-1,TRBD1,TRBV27,CASSTGVPTEAFF,TGTGCCAGCAGTACAGGGGTCCCCACTGAAGCTTTCTTT
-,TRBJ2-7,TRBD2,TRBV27,CASSVGLAGYEQYF,TGTGCCAGCAGTGTGGGACTAGCGGGGTACGAGCAGTACTTC
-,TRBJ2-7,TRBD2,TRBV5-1,CASSPTSGGSYEQYF,TGCGCCAGCAGCCCGACTAGCGGGGGATCCTACGAGCAGTACTTC
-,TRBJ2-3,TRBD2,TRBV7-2,CASSGVGTSGSTDTQYF,TGTGCCAGCAGCGGGGTCGGGACTAGCGGGAGCACAGATACGCAGTATTTT
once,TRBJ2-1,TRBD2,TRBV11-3,CASSPSGGEPYNEQFF,TGTGCCAGCAGCCCTAGTGGGGGGGAACCCTACAATGAGCAGTTCTTC
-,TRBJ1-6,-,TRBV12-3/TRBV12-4,CASSSSLSPLHF,TGTGCCAGCAGTTCGTCCCTGTCACCCCTCCACTTT
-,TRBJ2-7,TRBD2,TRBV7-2,CASSVAGGSYEQYF,TGTGCCAGCAGCGTAGCGGGGGGTTCCTACGAGCAGTACTTC